A selection of T cell receptor beta chains follows, all from one sample in a study of blood T cell repertoires in COVID-19. Sequenced by immunoSEQ multiplex PCR; TCRdb stores in-frame clones only, minus some. The sample records 35,000 to 50,000 clones, about nine tenths being singletons. Sequenced: peripheral blood. The receptors stem from a woman of 80 years or more with active COVID-19. Each CDR3 is given with its conserved first and last residue. Fields, in order: D gene, J gene, clone size, V gene, CDR3 protein, CDR3 DNA. The D gene is left open where the match is weak. A row's size may be missing; if present it is once, few, many or a size class.

TRBD1 | TRBJ2-7 | - | TRBV5-4 | CASSFSLRRTGKHYEQYF | TGTGCCAGCAGCTTTTCGTTGCGGAGGACAGGGAAACACTACGAGCAGTACTTC
TRBD2 | TRBJ2-3 | - | TRBV28 | CASSPRGGPPNTQYF | TGTGCCAGCAGTCCCCGGGGGGGACCCCCGAATACGCAGTATTTT
- | TRBJ1-1 | - | TRBV28 | CASSLAGWEDTEAFF | TGTGCCAGCAGTTTAGCCGGGTGGGAGGACACTGAAGCTTTCTTT
TRBD1 | TRBJ2-7 | - | TRBV7-9 | CASSSLDRGLSYEQYF | TGTGCCAGCAGTTCCCTAGACAGGGGGCTCTCCTACGAGCAGTACTTC
- | TRBJ1-5 | - | TRBV19 | CASNRNSINQPQHF | TGTGCCAGTAATCGGAACAGCATAAATCAGCCCCAGCATTTT
- | TRBJ1-6 | - | TRBV18 | CASSPRQENSPLHF | TGTGCCAGCTCACCGAGACAGGAAAATTCACCCCTCCACTTT
- | TRBJ2-5 | - | TRBV7-3 | CASSLTRGRQETQYF | TGTGCCAGCAGCTTAACGAGAGGGCGGCAAGAGACCCAGTACTTC
- | TRBJ1-1 | - | TRBV11-2 | CASSRRLNTEAFF | TGTGCCAGCAGCCGCAGGTTGAACACTGAAGCTTTCTTT
- | TRBJ1-2 | - | TRBV19 | CASSIGPSNNYGYTF | TGTGCCAGTAGTATAGGCCCGAGTAACAACTATGGCTACACCTTC
TRBD1 | TRBJ2-7 | - | TRBV5-1 | CASRGQGSSYEQYF | TGCGCCAGCCGGGGACAGGGCAGCTCCTACGAGCAGTACTTC
TRBD2 | TRBJ2-5 | - | TRBV7-2 | CASSPPGGAQKTQYF | TGTGCCAGCAGCCCCCCCGGGGGGGCCCAGAAGACCCAGTACTTC
TRBD1 | TRBJ1-2 | once | TRBV6-6 | CASSPLQGAQGYTF | TGTGCCAGCAGTCCCCTACAGGGGGCACAGGGCTACACCTTC
- | TRBJ2-7 | - | TRBV7-2 | CASSVGEAYEQYF | TGTGCCAGCAGCGTGGGGGAGGCCTACGAGCAGTACTTC
- | TRBJ2-5 | - | TRBV5-4 | CASSLVVGGPRQETQYF | TGTGCCAGCAGCTTGGTGGTGGGGGGACCCCGCCAAGAGACCCAGTACTTC
- | TRBJ1-3 | - | TRBV19 | CASSIAGSGNTIYF | TGTGCCAGTAGTATCGCAGGGTCTGGAAACACCATATATTTT
- | TRBJ1-4 | - | TRBV6-4 | CASRLDSANEKLFF | TGTGCCAGCAGACTCGACAGCGCTAATGAAAAACTGTTTTTT
TRBD1 | TRBJ2-7 | - | TRBV19 | CASSSTTGMTYEQYF | TGTGCCAGTAGTTCCACGACAGGGATGACCTACGAGCAGTACTTC
- | TRBJ1-2 | - | TRBV30 | CACLLGTSGYTF | TGTGCCTGCCTATTAGGGACATCCGGCTACACCTTC
- | TRBJ2-1 | - | TRBV30 | CACGRAGAEQFF | TGTGCCTGTGGACGAGCAGGGGCTGAGCAGTTCTTC
TRBD1 | TRBJ1-2 | - | TRBV28 | CASITRQGNGYTF | TGTGCCAGCATCACCAGACAGGGAAATGGCTACACCTTC
TRBD1 | TRBJ1-1 | - | TRBV10-3 | CAIAGTGDINTEAFF | TGTGCCATCGCCGGGACAGGGGATATCAACACTGAAGCTTTCTTT
- | TRBJ2-6 | - | TRBV6-5 | CASSRGSSGANVLTF | TGTGCCAGCAGTCGCGGTAGCTCTGGGGCCAACGTCCTGACTTTC
- | TRBJ2-2 | - | TRBV27 | CASSLTGLTGELFF | TGTGCCAGCAGTTTAACAGGCCTCACCGGGGAGCTGTTTTTT
TRBD1 | TRBJ2-5 | - | TRBV29-1 | CSVDGQGLETQYF | TGCAGCGTCGATGGACAGGGCTTGGAGACCCAGTACTTC
- | TRBJ1-2 | - | TRBV24-1 | CATSSGTNYGYTF | TGTGCCACCAGTTCCGGGACTAACTATGGCTACACCTTC
- | TRBJ1-5 | - | TRBV4-3 | CASSPMAGAVQPQHF | TGCGCCAGCAGCCCGATGGCGGGGGCTGTTCAGCCCCAGCATTTT
- | TRBJ2-3 | - | TRBV10-1 | CASSESRTERNTQYF | TGCGCCAGCAGTGAGTCCAGGACAGAAAGGAATACGCAGTATTTT
TRBD1 | TRBJ1-3 | - | TRBV4-2 | CASSVQGWANTIYF | TGTGCCAGCAGCGTACAGGGGTGGGCAAACACCATATATTTT
- | TRBJ2-1 | - | TRBV11-3 | CASSLGGALDEQFF | TGTGCCAGCAGCTTGGGGGGGGCCTTGGATGAGCAGTTCTTC
TRBD1 | TRBJ1-4 | once | TRBV4-3 | CASSRRDRDEKLFF | TGCGCCAGCAGCCGCCGGGACAGGGATGAAAAACTGTTTTTT
- | TRBJ2-7 | - | TRBV4-1 | CASRPAGDHEQYF | TGCGCCAGCAGGCCTGCAGGGGATCACGAGCAGTACTTC
- | TRBJ1-1 | - | TRBV7-3 | CASSPQGGGEAFF | TGTGCCAGCAGCCCCCAGGGAGGAGGTGAAGCTTTCTTT
TRBD1 | TRBJ2-3 | - | TRBV5-1 | CASSSDRGTDTQYF | TGCGCCAGCAGCTCGGACAGGGGAACAGATACGCAGTATTTT
TRBD2 | TRBJ2-1 | - | TRBV11-2 | CASSQTSHNEQFF | TGTGCCAGCAGCCAGACTAGCCACAATGAGCAGTTCTTC
- | TRBJ2-5 | - | TRBV7-2 | CASSFQGIRETQYF | TGTGCCAGCAGCTTCCAGGGGATTCGAGAGACCCAGTACTTC
- | TRBJ2-1 | - | TRBV7-9 | CASSLRSYNEQFF | TGTGCCAGCAGCCTGCGGTCCTACAATGAGCAGTTCTTC
- | TRBJ1-4 | - | TRBV27 | CASSLLGAATNEKLFF | TGTGCCAGCAGTTTACTGGGGGCCGCAACTAATGAAAAACTGTTTTTT
TRBD2 | TRBJ2-1 | - | TRBV24-1 | CATSDLGGGASNEQFF | TGTGCCACCAGTGATTTAGGCGGGGGGGCCTCCAATGAGCAGTTCTTC
- | TRBJ1-1 | - | TRBV6-2/TRBV6-3 | CASSYEGGRRAFF | TGTGCCAGCAGTTATGAGGGTGGCAGGAGAGCTTTCTTT
- | TRBJ1-6 | - | TRBV5-4 | CASSLFRGNSPLHF | TGTGCCAGCAGCTTGTTCCGGGGGAATTCACCCCTCCACTTT
TRBD2 | TRBJ2-7 | - | TRBV7-2 | CASSKGLAGGSYEQYF | TGTGCCAGCAGCAAAGGACTAGCGGGGGGAAGCTACGAGCAGTACTTC
- | TRBJ2-3 | - | TRBV29-1 | CSAIGRGATDTQYF | TGCAGCGCGATTGGCAGGGGGGCCACAGATACGCAGTATTTT
TRBD2 | TRBJ2-1 | - | TRBV7-2 | CASSALGGSGVSEQFF | TGTGCCAGCAGCGCACTGGGTGGTAGCGGGGTGAGTGAGCAGTTCTTC
TRBD1 | TRBJ2-1 | once | TRBV7-9 | CASSRTGLKNNEQFF | TGTGCCAGCAGCAGGACAGGGCTCAAAAACAATGAGCAGTTCTTC
- | TRBJ1-1 | - | TRBV18 | CASSPDRLNTEAFF | TGTGCCAGCTCACCAGACAGATTGAACACTGAAGCTTTCTTT
TRBD1 | TRBJ2-5 | - | TRBV4-3 | CASSRVMAGTGDWETQYF | TGCGCCAGCAGCCGCGTAATGGCGGGGACAGGGGATTGGGAGACCCAGTACTTC
TRBD1 | TRBJ1-2 | - | TRBV19 | CASSISSQGAQIYGYTF | TGTGCCAGTAGTATCTCATCACAGGGGGCGCAGATCTATGGCTACACCTTC
- | TRBJ2-2 | - | TRBV19 | CASSIGGGHPGELFF | TGTGCCAGTAGTATTGGGGGGGGCCATCCCGGGGAGCTGTTTTTT
TRBD1 | TRBJ1-6 | - | TRBV6-2/TRBV6-3 | CASSYRDRAVPLHF | TGTGCCAGCAGTTACCGGGACAGGGCCGTACCCCTCCACTTT
TRBD1 | TRBJ1-5 | few | TRBV19 | CASSKDRGGNQPQHF | TGTGCCAGTAGTAAAGACAGGGGCGGGAATCAGCCCCAGCATTTT